This T cell receptor (beta chain) is drawn from a study of blood T cells in healthy people across ages. Points on this clonotype: One end of the junction varies from germline; a read error may be responsible.

PCR was performed a second time for roughly 7 to 12 cycles using a sample-barcoded 5' primer and a J-beta primer mix. A template-switch adaptor with 12 random nucleotides tagged each cDNA molecule. A single record per CDR3 protein comes from TCRdb applying MiXCR to the 5' RACE reads. The table records approximately 1.5 million distinct CDR3 sequences, almost 35% of them present only once. Drawing of peripheral blood yielded 7.5 to 10 milliliters from each donor. Germline assignment: CDR1 LGHDT and CDR2 YNNKEL (reference sequence). The CDR3 loop spans 14 amino acids. The V gene is TRBV3-1, the J gene TRBJ1-1, with D possibly matching TRBD1 (5 bases). Sequenced input: blood. The receptor comes from a woman aged 25-40 years in good health. CDR3 coding DNA: TGTGCCAGCAGCCTCACAGGCGAGAACGCTGAAGCTTTCTTT. Translated: CASSLTGENAEAFF. Looking up the rest from reference TRBV3-1 and TRBJ1-1 gives the full variable domain: DTAVSQTPKYLVTQMGNDKSIKCEQNLGHDTMYWYKQDSKKFLKIMFSYNNKELIINETVPNRFSPKSPDKAHLNLHINSLELGDSAVYFCASSLTGENAEAFFGQGTRLTVV.